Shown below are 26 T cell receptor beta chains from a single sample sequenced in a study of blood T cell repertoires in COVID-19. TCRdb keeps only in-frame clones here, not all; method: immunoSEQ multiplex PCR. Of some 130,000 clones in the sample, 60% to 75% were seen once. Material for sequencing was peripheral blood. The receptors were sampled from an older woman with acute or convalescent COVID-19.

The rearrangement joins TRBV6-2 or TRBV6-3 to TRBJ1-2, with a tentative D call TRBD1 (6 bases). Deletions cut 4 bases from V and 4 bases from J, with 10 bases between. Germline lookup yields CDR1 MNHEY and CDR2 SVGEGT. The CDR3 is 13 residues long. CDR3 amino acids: CASSLQGPYGYTF. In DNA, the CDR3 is TGTGCCAGCAGTTTACAGGGACCCTATGGCTACACCTTC.

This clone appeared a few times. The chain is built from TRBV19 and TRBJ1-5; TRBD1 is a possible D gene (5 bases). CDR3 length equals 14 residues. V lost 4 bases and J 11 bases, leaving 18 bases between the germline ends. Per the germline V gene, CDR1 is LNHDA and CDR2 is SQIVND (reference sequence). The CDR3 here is CASSTQGRGSTQHF. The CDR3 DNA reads TGTGCCAGTAGTACCCAGGGTAGGGGTTCGACCCAGCATTTT.

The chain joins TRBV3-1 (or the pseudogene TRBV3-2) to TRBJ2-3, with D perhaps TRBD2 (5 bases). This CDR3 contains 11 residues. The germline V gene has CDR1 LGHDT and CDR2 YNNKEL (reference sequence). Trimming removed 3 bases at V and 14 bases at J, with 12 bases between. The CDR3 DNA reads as TGTGCCAGCAGCCACGGGTTAGGACTGTATTTT. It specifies CASSHGLGLYF.

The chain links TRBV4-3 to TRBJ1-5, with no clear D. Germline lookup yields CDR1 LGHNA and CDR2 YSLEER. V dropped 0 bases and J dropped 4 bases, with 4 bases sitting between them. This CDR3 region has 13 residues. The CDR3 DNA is TGCGCCAGCAGCCAAGATCAGAATCAGCCCCAGCATTTT. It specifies CASSQDQNQPQHF.

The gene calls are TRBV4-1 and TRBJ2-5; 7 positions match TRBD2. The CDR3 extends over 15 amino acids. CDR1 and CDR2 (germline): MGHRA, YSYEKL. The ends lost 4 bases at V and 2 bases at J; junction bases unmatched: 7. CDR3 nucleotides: TGCGCCAGCAGCCGAGGGACTACCGTACAAGAGACCCAGTACTTC. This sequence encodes CASSRGTTVQETQYF.

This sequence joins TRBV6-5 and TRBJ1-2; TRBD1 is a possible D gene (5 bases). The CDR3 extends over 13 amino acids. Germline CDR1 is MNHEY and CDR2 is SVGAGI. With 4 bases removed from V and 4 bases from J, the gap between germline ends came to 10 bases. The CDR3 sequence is CASSSQGSYGYTF. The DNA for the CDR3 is TGTGCCAGCAGTTCTCAGGGATCCTATGGCTACACCTTC.

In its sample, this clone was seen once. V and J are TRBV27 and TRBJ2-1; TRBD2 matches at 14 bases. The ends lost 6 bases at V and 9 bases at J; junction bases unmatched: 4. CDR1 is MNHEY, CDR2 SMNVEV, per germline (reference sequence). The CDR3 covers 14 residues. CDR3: CASSGTSGGGEQFF. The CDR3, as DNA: TGTGCCAGCAGCGGGACTAGCGGGGGTGGTGAGCAGTTCTTC.

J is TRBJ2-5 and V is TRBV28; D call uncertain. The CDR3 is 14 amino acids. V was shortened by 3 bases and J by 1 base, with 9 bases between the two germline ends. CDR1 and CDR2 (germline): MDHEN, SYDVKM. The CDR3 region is CASSFPVSQETQYF. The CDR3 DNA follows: TGTGCCAGCAGTTTCCCAGTGTCCCAAGAGACCCAGTACTTC.

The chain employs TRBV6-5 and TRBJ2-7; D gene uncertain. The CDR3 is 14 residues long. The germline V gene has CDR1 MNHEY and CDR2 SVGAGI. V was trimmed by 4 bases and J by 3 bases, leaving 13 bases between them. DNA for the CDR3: TGTGCCAGCAGTTCCCACAGACGACACTACGAGCAGTACTTC. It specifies CASSSHRRHYEQYF.

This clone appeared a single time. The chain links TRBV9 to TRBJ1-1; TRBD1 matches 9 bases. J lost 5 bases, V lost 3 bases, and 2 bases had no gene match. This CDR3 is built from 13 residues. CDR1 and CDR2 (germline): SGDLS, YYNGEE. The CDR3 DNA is TGTGCCAGCAGCGCGACAGGGGGGACTGAAGCTTTCTTT. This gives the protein CASSATGGTEAFF.

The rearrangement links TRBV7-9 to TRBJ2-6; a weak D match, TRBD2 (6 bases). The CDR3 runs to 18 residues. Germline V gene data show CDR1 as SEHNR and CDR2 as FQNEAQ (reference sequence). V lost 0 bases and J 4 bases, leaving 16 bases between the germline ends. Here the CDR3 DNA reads TGTGCCAGCAGCTTAGCCCGGGACTTAAAAACCGGGGCCAACGTCCTGACTTTC. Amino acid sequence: CASSLARDLKTGANVLTF.

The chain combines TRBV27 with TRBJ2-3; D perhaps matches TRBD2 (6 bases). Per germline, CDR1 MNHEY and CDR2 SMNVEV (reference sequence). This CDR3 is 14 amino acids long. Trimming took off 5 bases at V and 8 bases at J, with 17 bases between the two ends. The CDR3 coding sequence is TGTGCCAGCAGTCAGACTAGTTCAGCCGGTACGCAGTATTTT. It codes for CASSQTSSAGTQYF.

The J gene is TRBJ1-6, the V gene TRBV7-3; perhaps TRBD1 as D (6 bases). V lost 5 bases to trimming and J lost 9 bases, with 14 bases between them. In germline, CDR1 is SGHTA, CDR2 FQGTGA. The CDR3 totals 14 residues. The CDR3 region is CASSRGQSGSPLHF. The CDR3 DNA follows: TGTGCCAGCAGCCGTGGACAGTCTGGTTCACCCCTCCACTTT.

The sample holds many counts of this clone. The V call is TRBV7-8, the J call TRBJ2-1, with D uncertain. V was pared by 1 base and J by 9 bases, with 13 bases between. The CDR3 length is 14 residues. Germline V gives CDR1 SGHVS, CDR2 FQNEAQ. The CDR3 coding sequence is TGTGCCAGCAGCTTAGTAGGCCGCTCGGGTGAGCAGTTCTTC. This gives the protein CASSLVGRSGEQFF.

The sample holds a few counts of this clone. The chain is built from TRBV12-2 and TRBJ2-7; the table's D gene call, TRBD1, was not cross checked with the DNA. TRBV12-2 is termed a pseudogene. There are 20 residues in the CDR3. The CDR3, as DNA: TGTGCAAGTCGCTTAGAACTACCGCGATGGAACAGGTATGTATCCTACGAGCAGTACTTC. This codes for CASRLELPRWNRYVSYEQYF.

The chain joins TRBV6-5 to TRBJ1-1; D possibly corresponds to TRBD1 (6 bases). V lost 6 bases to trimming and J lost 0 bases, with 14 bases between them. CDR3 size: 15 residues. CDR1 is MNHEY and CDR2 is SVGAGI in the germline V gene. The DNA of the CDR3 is TGTGCCAGCAGCCGCCGGACAGTCATGAACACTGAAGCTTTCTTT. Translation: CASSRRTVMNTEAFF.

The DNA of the CDR3 is TGTGCCAGCAGTTTATCGGCGAACAGGGAAGCTTTCTTT. Amino acid sequence: CASSLSANREAFF. The chain has TRBV27 and TRBJ1-1, with D possibly being TRBD1 (5 bases). Per germline, CDR1 MNHEY and CDR2 SMNVEV (reference sequence). The CDR3 contains 13 residues. V gave up 0 bases and J gave up 8 bases, with 10 bases separating them.

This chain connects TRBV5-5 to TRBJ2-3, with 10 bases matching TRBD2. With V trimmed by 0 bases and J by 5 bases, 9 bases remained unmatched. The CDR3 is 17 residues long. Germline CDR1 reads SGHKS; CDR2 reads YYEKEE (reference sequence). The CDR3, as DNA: TGTGCCAGCAGCTTGGACCCAGCGGGGGGGGTAATAGATACGCAGTATTTT. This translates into CASSLDPAGGVIDTQYF.

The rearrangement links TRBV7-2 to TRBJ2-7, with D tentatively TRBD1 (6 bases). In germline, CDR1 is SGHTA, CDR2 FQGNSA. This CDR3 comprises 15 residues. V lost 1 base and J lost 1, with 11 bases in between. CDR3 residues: CASSLGQGYSYEQYF. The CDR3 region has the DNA TGTGCCAGCAGCTTAGGGCAGGGGTATTCCTACGAGCAGTACTTC. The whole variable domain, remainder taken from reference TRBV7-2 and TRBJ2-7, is GAGVSQSPSNKVTEKGKDVELRCDPISGHTALYWYRQSLGQGLEFLIYFQGNSAPDKSGLPSDRFSAERTGGSVSTLTIQRTQQEDSAVYLCASSLGQGYSYEQYFGPGTRLTVT.

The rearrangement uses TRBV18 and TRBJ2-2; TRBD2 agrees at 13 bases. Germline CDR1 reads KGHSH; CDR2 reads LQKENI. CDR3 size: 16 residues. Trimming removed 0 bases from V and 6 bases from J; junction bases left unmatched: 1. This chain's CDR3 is CASSPPGLAGPGELFF. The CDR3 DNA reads TGTGCCAGCTCACCACCGGGACTAGCGGGACCCGGGGAGCTGTTTTTT.

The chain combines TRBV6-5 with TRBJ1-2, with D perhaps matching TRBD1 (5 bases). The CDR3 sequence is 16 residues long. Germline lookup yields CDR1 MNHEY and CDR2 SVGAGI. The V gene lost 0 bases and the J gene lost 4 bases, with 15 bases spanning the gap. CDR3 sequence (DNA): TGTGCCAGCAGTTACTCGAGTAGTGGGGCAACCTATGGCTACACCTTC. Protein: CASSYSSSGATYGYTF.

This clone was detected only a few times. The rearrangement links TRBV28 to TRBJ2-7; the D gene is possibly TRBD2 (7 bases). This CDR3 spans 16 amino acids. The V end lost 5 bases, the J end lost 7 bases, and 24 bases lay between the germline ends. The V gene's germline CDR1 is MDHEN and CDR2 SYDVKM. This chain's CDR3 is CASSGRGTPDESEQYF. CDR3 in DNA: TGTGCCAGCAGTGGGAGGGGGACACCGGACGAGAGTGAGCAGTACTTC.

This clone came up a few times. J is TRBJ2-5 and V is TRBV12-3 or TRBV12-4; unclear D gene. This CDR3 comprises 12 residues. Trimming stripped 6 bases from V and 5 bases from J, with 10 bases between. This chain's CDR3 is CASSPEVETQYF. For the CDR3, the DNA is TGTGCCAGCAGCCCCGAGGTGGAGACCCAGTACTTC.

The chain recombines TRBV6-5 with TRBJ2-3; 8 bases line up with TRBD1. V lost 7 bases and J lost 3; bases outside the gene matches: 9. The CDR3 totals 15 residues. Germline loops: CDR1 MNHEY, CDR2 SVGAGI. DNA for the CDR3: TGTGCCAGCACGCCGACAGGGGCCCTTACAGATACGCAGTATTTT. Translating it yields CASTPTGALTDTQYF.

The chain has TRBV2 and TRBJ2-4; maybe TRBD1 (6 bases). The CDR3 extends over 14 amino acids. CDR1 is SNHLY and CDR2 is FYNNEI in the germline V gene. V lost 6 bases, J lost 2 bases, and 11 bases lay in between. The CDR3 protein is CASRYTGTKNIQYF. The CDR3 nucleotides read TGTGCCAGCAGATACACAGGGACCAAAAACATTCAGTACTTC.

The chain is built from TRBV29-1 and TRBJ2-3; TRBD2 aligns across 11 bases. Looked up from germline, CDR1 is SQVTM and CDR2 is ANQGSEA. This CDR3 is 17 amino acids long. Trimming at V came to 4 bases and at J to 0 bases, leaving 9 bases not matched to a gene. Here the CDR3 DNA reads TGCAGCGTTGGAGGGCTAGCGGGGGGTACTAGCACAGATACGCAGTATTTT. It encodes CSVGGLAGGTSTDTQYF.